This record covers a single T cell receptor beta chain. Its specificity is unknown. Making TCR cDNA involved 5'RACE template switching, which added UMIs and a universal primer site. TCRdb re-called the 5' RACE reads through MiXCR, storing one row per CDR3 protein. This sample has about 350,000 distinct CDR3 sequences, with about 7.8% found just once. This sample stems from a study of T cells after yellow fever vaccination. General observations from the study: The secondary response was weaker, and its peak arrived faster, on day 5 versus 15.

The CDR3 length is 14 residues. V lost 7 bases and J lost 2, with 15 bases in between. The sample here was PBMCs, taken roughly 47 days after the first yellow fever vaccination. This TCR came from a man aged 18-30 years who received the YFV17D yellow fever vaccine. J is TRBJ2-7 and V is TRBV12-3 or TRBV12-4; TRBD2 might be the D (5 bases). The CDR3 nucleotides read TGTGCCAGCACCCCCGCGGTCGGGACCTACGAGCAGTACTTC. Its translation: CASTPAVGTYEQYF.